Given below is one TCR beta chain in context. This specimen belongs to a study of blood T cell repertoires in COVID-19. Generated by immunoSEQ multiplex PCR, the TCRdb table keeps only in-frame clones and is missing some. The repertoire holds over 70,000 clones, with nearly 90% as singletons. V shed 4 bases, J shed 1 base, and the junction held 3 bases outside the gene matches. CDR1 is MNHEY and CDR2 is SMNVEV in the germline V gene (reference sequence). The CDR3 runs to 15 residues. This TCR derives from a woman older than 75 with active or convalescent COVID-19. This chain connects TRBV27 to TRBJ2-3, with 9 positions matching TRBD1. Material for sequencing was peripheral blood. The CDR3 region has the DNA TGTGCCAGCAGTTACGGGGACAGGGGCACAGATACGCAGTATTTT. It is translated as CASSYGDRGTDTQYF.